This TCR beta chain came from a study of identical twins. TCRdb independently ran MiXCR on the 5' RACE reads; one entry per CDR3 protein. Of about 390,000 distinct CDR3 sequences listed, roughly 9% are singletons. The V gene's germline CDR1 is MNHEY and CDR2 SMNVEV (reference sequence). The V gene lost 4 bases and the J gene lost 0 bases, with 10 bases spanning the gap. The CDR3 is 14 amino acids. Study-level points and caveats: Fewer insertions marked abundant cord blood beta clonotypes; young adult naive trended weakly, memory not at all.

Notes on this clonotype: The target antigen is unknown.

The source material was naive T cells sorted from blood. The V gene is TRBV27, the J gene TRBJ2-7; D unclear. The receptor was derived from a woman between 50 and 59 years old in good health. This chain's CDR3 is CASSSVGGSYEQYF. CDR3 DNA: TGTGCCAGCAGTTCAGTCGGCGGCTCCTACGAGCAGTACTTC.